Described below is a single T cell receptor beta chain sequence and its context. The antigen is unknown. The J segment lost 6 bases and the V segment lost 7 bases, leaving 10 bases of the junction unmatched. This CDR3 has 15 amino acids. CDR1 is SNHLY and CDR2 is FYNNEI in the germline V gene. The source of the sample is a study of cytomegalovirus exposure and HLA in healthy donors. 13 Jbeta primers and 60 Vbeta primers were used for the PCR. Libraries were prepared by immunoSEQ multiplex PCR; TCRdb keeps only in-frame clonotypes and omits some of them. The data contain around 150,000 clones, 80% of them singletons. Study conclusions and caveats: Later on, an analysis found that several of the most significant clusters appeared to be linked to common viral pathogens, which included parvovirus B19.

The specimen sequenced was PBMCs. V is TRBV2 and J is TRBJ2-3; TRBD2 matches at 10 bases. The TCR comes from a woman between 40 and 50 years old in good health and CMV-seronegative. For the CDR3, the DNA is TGTGCCAGCATAGGCCAGCGGGAGGGAGTGGATACGCAGTATTTT. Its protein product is CASIGQREGVDTQYF.